These 27 T cell receptor beta chains originate from one sample sequenced in a study of OX40 agonist ivuxolimab in advanced cancers. Sequencing used immunoSEQ multiplex PCR; TCRdb keeps in-frame clones, though not all of them. Of tens of thousands of clones in the sample, about 91% were seen once. The source material was CD4+ or CD8+ T cells sorted from blood, sampled in a trial of the OX40 agonist ivuxolimab. The receptors were gathered from an adult with an advanced solid tumor such as melanoma, head and neck, liver or kidney cancer.

The chain's CDR3 is CAITGTSGRVNEQFF. CDR3 DNA: TGTGCCATCACCGGGACTAGCGGGAGGGTAAATGAGCAGTTCTTC. The rearrangement uses TRBV10-3 and TRBJ2-1, with TRBD2 matching 16 bases. CDR1 and CDR2 (germline): ENHRY, SYGVKD. The J segment lost 7 bases and the V segment lost 7 bases, leaving 4 bases of the junction unmatched. The CDR3 is 15 residues long.

The gene calls are TRBV27 and TRBJ1-1; tentatively, D is TRBD1 (5 bases). This CDR3 contains 14 residues. Trimming removed 3 bases from V and 1 base from J, with 9 bases in between. Germline assignment: CDR1 MNHEY and CDR2 SMNVEV (reference sequence). The CDR3 region has the DNA TGTGCCAGCAGTTTCCGGGGCACGAACACTGAAGCTTTCTTT. As protein: CASSFRGTNTEAFF.

The V and J genes are TRBV10-3 and TRBJ1-2; 8 bases are shared with TRBD1. This CDR3 contains 17 residues. Germline CDR1 and CDR2: ENHRY and SYGVKD. The V segment lost 0 bases and the J segment 8 bases; nucleotides outside the gene matches: 14. The CDR3 protein is CAISESGRGPQNGGYTF. CDR3 coding DNA: TGTGCCATCAGTGAGTCAGGCAGGGGGCCTCAAAATGGAGGCTACACCTTC.

CDR3 DNA: TGTGCCTGGAGTAGGCGTCCCTCCTACGAGCAGTACTTC. It is translated as CAWSRRPSYEQYF. This chain joins TRBV30 and TRBJ2-7, with D uncertain. Germline loops: CDR1 GTSNPN, CDR2 SVGIG (reference sequence). Trimming left V 2 bases short and J 0 bases short, with 8 bases between. The CDR3 is 13 amino acids.

This chain links TRBV7-2 with TRBJ2-2; D call uncertain. V was cut by 2 bases and J by 1 base, with 11 bases left in between. Per the germline V gene, CDR1 is SGHTA and CDR2 is FQGNSA. CDR3 length: 16 amino acids. CDR3 sequence reads: CASSLMSGGNTGELFF. CDR3 in DNA: TGTGCCAGCAGCTTAATGTCGGGTGGGAACACCGGGGAGCTGTTTTTT.

The chain carries TRBV29-1 and TRBJ1-4; 8 positions agree with TRBD1. Germline-derived CDR1 and CDR2 are SQVTM and ANQGSEA. V lost 6 bases and J lost 8; bases outside the gene matches: 8. This CDR3 spans 13 amino acids. The CDR3 DNA reads as TGCAGCGTGGGGGACAGGAGGGGAGAAAAACTGTTTTTT. As protein: CSVGDRRGEKLFF.

This clone has a handful of counts. V usage is TRBV7-9 and J usage is TRBJ2-5, with TRBD1 as a possible D gene (5 bases). Germline V gene lookup returns CDR1 SEHNR and CDR2 FQNEAQ (reference sequence). V lost 2 bases, J lost 4 bases, and 11 bases lay in between. The CDR3 sequence is 14 residues long. CDR3 DNA: TGTGCCAGCAGCTTAACATGGGGCGTAGAGACCCAGTACTTC. Encoded protein: CASSLTWGVETQYF.

The gene calls are TRBV21-1 and TRBJ1-3. TRBV21-1 is a listed pseudogene. The length of the CDR3 is 13 residues. CDR3 in DNA: TGTGCCACCAGGACCCGTCCTGGAAACACCATATATTTT. Amino acids: CATRTRPGNTIYF.

The chain carries TRBV27 and TRBJ2-2; D possibly corresponds to TRBD2 (5 bases). From germline, CDR1 is MNHEY and CDR2 SMNVEV (reference sequence). This CDR3 contains 16 residues. Trimming shortened V by 7 bases and J by 4 bases, and 19 bases separated the two germline ends. The CDR3 loop reads CASKASAARGTGELFF. The CDR3 DNA reads as TGTGCCAGCAAGGCAAGCGCGGCCCGGGGCACCGGGGAGCTGTTTTTT.

This clone was seen a single time. J is TRBJ2-1 and V is TRBV18, with D possibly matching TRBD1 (6 bases). Germline V CDR1 and CDR2: KGHSH, LQKENI. Trimming left V 4 bases short and J 7 bases short, with 14 bases between. The CDR3 consists of 14 residues. In nucleotides, the CDR3 is TGTGCCAGCTCACGAGGGGGTGTGGGGAATGAGCAGTTCTTC. Translated, it gives CASSRGGVGNEQFF.

This chain connects TRBV28 to TRBJ1-3; no clear D gene. Germline V lookup: CDR1 MDHEN, CDR2 SYDVKM. The CDR3 is made up of 12 amino acids. V shed 7 bases and J shed 3 bases, with 7 bases lying between them. The CDR3 DNA reads as TGTGCCAGCAACCGGTATGGAAACACCATATATTTT. Residues: CASNRYGNTIYF.

The chain is built from TRBV6-5 and TRBJ2-1, with TRBD2 matching over 8 bases. V lost 8 bases to trimming and J lost 6 bases; unmatched junction nucleotides: 12. Germline V gene sequence: CDR1 MNHEY, CDR2 SVGAGI. There are 15 residues in the CDR3. CDR3 coding DNA: TGTGCCAGCTCTCTTGGCGGGAGGTTAAGCAATGAGCAGTTCTTC. Translating gives CASSLGGRLSNEQFF.

The rearrangement joins TRBV9 to TRBJ1-3; D gene uncertain. Trimming took 3 bases from V and 7 from J, leaving 5 bases between them. Germline V gives CDR1 SGDLS, CDR2 YYNGEE. CDR3 length: 11 residues. The CDR3 DNA reads as TGTGCCAGCAGCGCCCGTAACACCATATATTTT. Translation gives CASSARNTIYF.

This clone appeared once. The chain uses TRBV27 and TRBJ2-5; D possibly corresponds to TRBD2 (6 bases). The assigned J gene may be wrong: the sequence end matches TRBJ2-7 better. This CDR3 region has 13 residues. Germline lookup yields CDR1 MNHEY and CDR2 SMNVEV (reference sequence). Here the CDR3 DNA reads TGTGCCAGCAGTTTATGGGGGGCCTACGAGCAGTACTTC. This translates into CASSLWGAYEQYF.

This clone was recorded only once. This chain joins TRBV19 and TRBJ1-5; 9 bases are a match to TRBD1. The CDR3 is 13 amino acids. The junction had 2 bases not matched to a gene; V was cut back by 7 bases and J by 4 bases. Germline CDR1 reads LNHDA; CDR2 reads SQIVND (reference sequence). CDR3 sequence reads: CASMGQGNQPQHF. The CDR3 DNA sequence: TGTGCCAGTATGGGACAGGGAAATCAGCCCCAGCATTTT.

This clone was recorded once. V gene TRBV19 combines with J gene TRBJ2-1; D not resolved. This CDR3 has 12 amino acids. CDR1 is LNHDA and CDR2 is SQIVND in the germline V gene (reference sequence). V lost 5 bases and J lost 5, with 7 bases in between. The CDR3 reads CASSPLNNEQFF. Here the CDR3 DNA reads TGTGCCAGTAGTCCACTGAACAATGAGCAGTTCTTC.

This chain joins TRBV9 and TRBJ2-1, with D possibly being TRBD2 (7 bases). Trimming removed 0 bases from V and 3 bases from J, with 10 bases in between. This CDR3 contains 15 residues. CDR1 is SGDLS, CDR2 YYNGEE, per germline. This chain's CDR3 is CASSVEGGRYNEQFF. DNA for the CDR3: TGTGCCAGCAGCGTAGAGGGGGGGCGCTACAATGAGCAGTTCTTC. Drawing the rest from reference TRBV9 and TRBJ2-1, the complete variable domain is DSGVTQTPKHLITATGQRVTLRCSPRSGDLSVYWYQQSLDQGLQFLIQYYNGEERAKGNILERFSAQQFPDLHSELNLSSLELGDSALYFCASSVEGGRYNEQFFGPGTRLTVL.

The gene calls are TRBV15 and TRBJ2-5; 12 bases match TRBD1. The CDR3 totals 18 residues. V was pared by 1 base and J by 6 bases, with 12 bases of the junction left unmatched. Germline values: CDR1 LNHNV, CDR2 YYDKDF (reference sequence). The DNA for the CDR3 is TGTGCCACCAGCAGAGTAACTCAGGGGACAGGGGGCGTCAAGACCCAGTACTTC. Translated: CATSRVTQGTGGVKTQYF. Filled out from reference TRBV15 and TRBJ2-5, the complete variable domain reads DAMVIQNPRYQVTQFGKPVTLSCSQTLNHNVMYWYQQKSSQAPKLLFHYYDKDFNNEADTPDNFQSRRPNTSFCFLDIRSPGLGDTAMYLCATSRVTQGTGGVKTQYFGPGTRLLVL.

J is TRBJ1-2 and V is TRBV28; D possibly corresponds to TRBD1 (6 bases). From germline, CDR1 is MDHEN and CDR2 SYDVKM. The CDR3 consists of 15 residues. V lost 7 bases to trimming and J lost 5 bases, with 20 bases between them. As DNA, the CDR3 is TGTGCCAGCATATCCCAGTTCCTCAGGGGTTATGGCTACACCTTC. This translates into CASISQFLRGYGYTF.

The J gene is TRBJ2-7, the V gene TRBV28, with 7 bases that match TRBD1. CDR1 and CDR2 from the germline V gene are MDHEN and SYDVKM. V shed 6 bases and J 0 bases; nucleotides not matched to a gene: 11. The CDR3 covers 16 residues. In DNA, the CDR3 is TGTGCCAGCAGGAGTGCCAGGGGGATTGGCTCCTACGAGCAGTACTTC. Translated: CASRSARGIGSYEQYF.

The chain couples TRBV5-4 to TRBJ2-3; perhaps TRBD1 as D (5 bases). The V gene's germline CDR1 is SGHNT and CDR2 YYREEE (reference sequence). Trimming stripped 0 bases from V and 2 bases from J, with 22 bases between. This CDR3 region has 19 residues. The CDR3 DNA reads as TGTGCCAGCAGCTTGGAACCAGACAGACCCGGGTACCTCACAGATACGCAGTATTTT. It yields the protein CASSLEPDRPGYLTDTQYF.

The chain joins TRBV5-6 to TRBJ2-3; D is possibly TRBD1 (7 bases). The germline gives CDR1 SGHDT, CDR2 YYEEEE. Deletions cut 1 base from V and 5 bases from J, with 11 bases between. The CDR3 spans 14 residues. The CDR3: CASSLRQGGDTQYF. CDR3 in DNA: TGTGCCAGCAGCTTGAGACAGGGAGGAGATACGCAGTATTTT.

This clone was seen a few times. The chain joins TRBV2 to TRBJ2-7, with D perhaps matching TRBD1 (6 bases). With 6 bases removed from V and 4 bases from J, the gap between germline ends came to 10 bases. This CDR3 comprises 12 residues. Germline CDR1 and CDR2: SNHLY and FYNNEI. The CDR3 DNA reads as TGTGCCAGCAGCTGGGACAAGTACGAGCAGTACTTC. Its translation is CASSWDKYEQYF. Complete variable domain (other parts from reference TRBV2 and TRBJ2-7): EPEVTQTPSHQVTQMGQEVILRCVPISNHLYFYWYRQILGQKVEFLVSFYNNEISEKSEIFDDQFSVERPDGSNFTLKIRSTKLEDSAMYFCASSWDKYEQYFGPGTRLTVT.

This chain links TRBV6-1 with TRBJ1-2; D not resolved. The length of the CDR3 is 14 residues. The V gene's germline CDR1 is MNHNS and CDR2 SASEGT. V was pared by 4 bases and J by 2 bases, with 11 bases between. CDR3 DNA: TGTGCCAGCAGTGGGACGATCGGCAACTATGGCTACACCTTC. This translates into CASSGTIGNYGYTF.

CDR3 sequence (DNA): TGCGCCAGCACCTCCGGGGACAGGAGTTCCTACGAGCAGTACTTC. Its translation: CASTSGDRSSYEQYF. The rearrangement uses TRBV5-1 and TRBJ2-7, with 8 bases aligning to TRBD1. From germline, CDR1 is SGHRS and CDR2 YFSETQ. The V segment lost 6 bases and the J segment 1 base; nucleotides outside the gene matches: 9. The CDR3 extends over 15 amino acids.

The V and J genes are TRBV28 and TRBJ2-1; 15 bases fit TRBD2. Trimming at V came to 2 bases and at J to 8 bases, leaving 4 bases not matched to a gene. This CDR3 comprises 16 residues. Germline V gene data show CDR1 as MDHEN and CDR2 as SYDVKM. In DNA, the CDR3 is TGTGCCAGCAGTTTAGGGGGACTAGCGGGAGGCCATGAGCAGTTCTTC. Its translation: CASSLGGLAGGHEQFF. Filled out from reference TRBV28 and TRBJ2-1, the complete variable domain reads DVKVTQSSRYLVKRTGEKVFLECVQDMDHENMFWYRQDPGLGLRLIYFSYDVKMKEKGDIPEGYSVSREKKERFSLILESASTNQTSMYLCASSLGGLAGGHEQFFGPGTRLTVL.

The J gene is TRBJ2-7, the V gene TRBV2; D remains unclear. The germline V gene has CDR1 SNHLY and CDR2 FYNNEI. Deletions cut 8 bases from V and 2 bases from J, with 13 bases between. The CDR3 length is 13 residues. The CDR3 coding sequence is TGTGCCAGCCCCGGCGATCAGCCCTACGAGCAGTACTTC. Encoded protein: CASPGDQPYEQYF.